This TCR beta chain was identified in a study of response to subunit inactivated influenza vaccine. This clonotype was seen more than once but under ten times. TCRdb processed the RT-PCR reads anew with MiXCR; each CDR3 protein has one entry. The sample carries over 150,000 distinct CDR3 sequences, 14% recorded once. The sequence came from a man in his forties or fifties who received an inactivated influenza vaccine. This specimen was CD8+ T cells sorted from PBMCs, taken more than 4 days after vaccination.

CDR3 amino acids: CASSSDPKGYTF. Here the CDR3 DNA reads TGTGCCAGCAGCTCGGACCCTAAAGGCTACACCTTC. This chain links TRBV7-9 with TRBJ1-2; no reliable D call. Trimming left V 4 bases short and J 8 bases short, with 11 bases between. Germline CDR1 SEHNR, CDR2 FQNEAQ (reference sequence). This CDR3 contains 12 residues.